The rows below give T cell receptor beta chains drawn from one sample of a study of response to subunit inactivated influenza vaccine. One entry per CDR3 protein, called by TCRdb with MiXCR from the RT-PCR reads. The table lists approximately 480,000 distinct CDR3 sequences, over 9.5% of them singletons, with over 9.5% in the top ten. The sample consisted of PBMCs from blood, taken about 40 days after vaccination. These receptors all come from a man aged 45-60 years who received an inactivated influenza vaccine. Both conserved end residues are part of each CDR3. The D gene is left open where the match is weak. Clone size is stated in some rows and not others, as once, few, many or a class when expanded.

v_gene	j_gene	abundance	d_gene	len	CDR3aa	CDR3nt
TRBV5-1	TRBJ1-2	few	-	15	CASSLATAGLSRYTF	TGCGCCAGCAGCTTGGCGACGGCTGGTTTGAGTCGCTACACCTTC
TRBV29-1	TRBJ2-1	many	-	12	CSVLGRINEQFF	TGCAGCGTTCTTGGCCGGATCAATGAGCAGTTCTTC
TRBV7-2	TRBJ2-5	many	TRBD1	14	CASSRTGVGETQYF	TGTGCCAGCAGCAGGACAGGGGTTGGAGAGACCCAGTACTTC
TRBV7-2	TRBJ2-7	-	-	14	CASSSRTRPYEQYF	TGTGCCAGCAGCTCAAGGACAAGACCCTACGAGCAGTACTTC
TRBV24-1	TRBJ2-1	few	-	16	CATSDWGGSSYNEQFF	TGTGCCACCAGTGATTGGGGGGGCAGCTCCTACAATGAGCAGTTCTTC
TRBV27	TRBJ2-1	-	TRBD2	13	CASSRRGGHEQFF	TGTGCCAGCAGTCGGCGGGGGGGTCATGAGCAGTTCTTC
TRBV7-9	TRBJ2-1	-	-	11	CASSSSGKQFF	TGTGCCAGCAGCTCCTCGGGAAAGCAGTTCTTC
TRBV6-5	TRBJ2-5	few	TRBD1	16	CASSYTAGTDQETQYF	TGTGCCAGCAGTTACACCGCCGGGACAGACCAAGAGACCCAGTACTTC
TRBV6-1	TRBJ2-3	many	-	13	CASGGFSTDTQYF	TGTGCCAGCGGCGGGTTTAGCACAGATACGCAGTATTTT
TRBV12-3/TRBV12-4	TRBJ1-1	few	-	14	CASSLVAWTSGAFF	TGTGCCAGCAGTTTAGTCGCATGGACTTCTGGAGCTTTCTTT
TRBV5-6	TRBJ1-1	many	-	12	CASSLRDTEAFF	TGTGCCAGCAGCTTGCGAGATACTGAAGCTTTCTTT
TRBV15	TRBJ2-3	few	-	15	CATSRFAGGTDTQYF	TGTGCCACCAGCAGATTCGCAGGAGGCACAGATACGCAGTATTTT
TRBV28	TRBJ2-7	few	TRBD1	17	CASSRPKLGQGAVEQYF	TGTGCCAGCAGTAGACCCAAGTTGGGACAGGGGGCAGTCGAGCAGTACTTC